The 18 T cell receptor beta chains given below trace back to one sample, sequenced in a study of control samples from healthy donors and cancer patients (dated by TCRdb to about 2020). Libraries came from the immunoSEQ multiplex PCR assay. Entries here come from immuneACCESS through TCRdb and include only in-frame sequences with V and J called. Some clones fail to appear in such tables; in the studies checked, an unresolved V gene covers under half of the shortfall, and the cause of the remainder is unknown. This sample gives some 130,000 clones in total; roughly 90% of them show up just once. The ten largest make up 2% to 2.5% of the sample. Sequenced sample: blood. Receptors originate from a woman aged 45-59 years in good health.

This chain uses TRBV4-2 with TRBJ1-3, with D possibly being TRBD1 (6 bases). The ends were cut back, 4 bases at V and 5 bases at J, with 24 bases in the middle. Germline-derived CDR1 and CDR2 are LGHNA and YNFKEQ. The CDR3 loop spans 18 amino acids. The CDR3 DNA is TGTGCCAGCAGCCGGGGGCGACGGGGAGGGGAGGCTCGAAACACCATATATTTT. Protein: CASSRGRRGGEARNTIYF.

The genes are TRBV6-5 and TRBJ1-5; TRBD1 is a possible D gene (5 bases). The CDR3 extends over 15 amino acids. Germline V lookup: CDR1 MNHEY, CDR2 SVGAGI. V lost 6 bases and J 3 bases, leaving 15 bases between the germline ends. As DNA, the CDR3 is TGTGCCAGCAGAGTTAACCGGGACTCCAATCAGCCCCAGCATTTT. Translating gives CASRVNRDSNQPQHF.

Only one count was recorded for this clone. The CDR3 carries no conserved terminal phenylalanine or tryptophan, so it likely arises from a read error. The rearrangement links TRBV6-1 to TRBJ1-2; D gene unclear. V lost 3 bases and J lost 3, with 11 bases in between. CDR3 size: 14 residues. CDR1 is MNHNS, CDR2 SASEGT, per germline. Here the CDR3 reads CASSDGQPYYGYTL. In DNA form, the CDR3 reads TGTGCCAGCAGTGACGGGCAGCCCTACTATGGCTACACCCTC.

This clone appeared a single time. The chain has TRBV24-1 and TRBJ2-5; TRBD1 agrees at 9 bases. V trimming: 3 bases; J trimming: 2 bases; junction bases outside the gene matches: 3. The CDR3 spans 15 residues. Germline values: CDR1 KGHDR, CDR2 SFDVKD. The CDR3 nucleotides are TGTGCCACCAGTGATACGGGACAGGGACAAGAGACCCAGTACTTC. It yields the protein CATSDTGQGQETQYF.

V and J are TRBV15 and TRBJ1-2; a weak D match, TRBD1 (6 bases). The V gene lost 5 bases and the J gene lost 0 bases, with 13 bases spanning the gap. The CDR3 covers 15 residues. Germline-derived CDR1 and CDR2 are LNHNV and YYDKDF (reference sequence). Here the CDR3 DNA reads TGTGCCACCAGCGGGGGGGACATACCTAACTATGGCTACACCTTC. The encoded protein is CATSGGDIPNYGYTF.

The gene calls are TRBV5-1 and TRBJ1-2; tentative D call: TRBD1 (6 bases). This CDR3 is built from 14 residues. Germline CDR1 reads SGHRS; CDR2 reads YFSETQ. Between the trimmed V and J ends, which lost 5 bases and 4 bases, there was a span of 15 bases. CDR3 nucleotides: TGCGCCAGCAGTCCAGGCCGAGGGGGCTATGGCTACACCTTC. It translates to CASSPGRGGYGYTF.

V gene TRBV24-1 combines with J gene TRBJ1-5; 11 bases are a match to TRBD1. The CDR3 contains 16 residues. J gave up 6 bases and V 4 bases, and 7 bases lay outside the gene matches. Looked up from germline, CDR1 is KGHDR and CDR2 is SFDVKD. CDR3 DNA: TGTGCCACCAGTGAAGCGGGACAGGGGGAAAGTCAGCCCCAGCATTTT. Translated, it gives CATSEAGQGESQPQHF.

This rearrangement joins TRBV5-4 to TRBJ2-7; D gene ambiguous. The CDR3 runs 13 residues. Germline CDR1 SGHNT, CDR2 YYREEE (reference sequence). With 0 bases removed from V and 2 bases from J, the gap between germline ends came to 6 bases. This chain's CDR3 is CASSLDRTYEQYF. CDR3 nucleotides: TGTGCCAGCAGCTTGGACAGAACCTACGAGCAGTACTTC.

This clone was seen just once. The chain links TRBV27 to TRBJ1-2; D is uncertain. Germline V lookup: CDR1 MNHEY, CDR2 SMNVEV (reference sequence). The V and J ends lost 7 bases and 8 bases respectively, with 23 bases between them. The CDR3 runs 15 residues. DNA of the CDR3: TGTGCCAGCAAGAGTTTAGGGTTGGGAAGTGGCGGCTACACCTTC. It is translated as CASKSLGLGSGGYTF.

V is TRBV27 and J is TRBJ1-2; D unresolved. Germline lookup yields CDR1 MNHEY and CDR2 SMNVEV (reference sequence). V was trimmed by 0 bases and J by 2 bases, leaving 7 bases between them. CDR3 length: 14 amino acids. The CDR3 DNA reads as TGTGCCAGCAGTTTATCCAGTGCCAACTATGGCTACACCTTC. It specifies CASSLSSANYGYTF.

The chain uses TRBV28 and TRBJ1-2; TRBD1 is a possible D gene (6 bases). CDR1 and CDR2 (germline): MDHEN, SYDVKM. V dropped 5 bases and J dropped 5 bases, with 18 bases sitting between them. The CDR3 sequence is 15 residues long. For the CDR3, the DNA is TGTGCCAGCAGTCCCTCCGGACAGCTACTTTATGGCTACACCTTC. Protein: CASSPSGQLLYGYTF.

The genes are TRBV12-3 or TRBV12-4 and TRBJ1-2; no clear D. V lost 3 bases and J lost 4, with 6 bases in between. There are 12 residues in the CDR3. The CDR3: CASSFSSYGYTF. In nucleotides, the CDR3 is TGTGCCAGCAGTTTTAGTTCCTATGGCTACACCTTC.

The chain links TRBV3-1 (or the pseudogene TRBV3-2) to TRBJ1-6, with D uncertain. This CDR3 is built from 12 residues. Trimming removed 7 bases at V and 7 bases at J, with 8 bases between. Germline values: CDR1 LGHDT, CDR2 YNNKEL (reference sequence). The CDR3: CASTGINSPLHF. CDR3 DNA: TGTGCCAGCACAGGAATCAATTCACCCCTCCACTTT.

The chain carries TRBV7-9 and TRBJ2-7, with D perhaps given as TRBD1 or TRBD2 (5 bases each). The CDR3 extends over 14 amino acids. Trimming pared 3 bases from V and 6 bases from J, leaving 15 bases between. Germline V lookup: CDR1 SEHNR, CDR2 FQNEAQ (reference sequence). The CDR3 coding sequence is TGTGCCAGCAGCTTGGGGGAATACTACGGCGAGCAGTACTTC. Translated: CASSLGEYYGEQYF.

This chain links TRBV5-1 with TRBJ2-1; TRBD2 matches 9 bases. The CDR3 loop spans 17 amino acids. Germline V gene sequence: CDR1 SGHRS, CDR2 YFSETQ. Trimming took 10 bases from V and 3 from J; bases not matched to a gene: 17. The CDR3 DNA reads as TGCGCCCCCACCCTCGCGGGGGGGGGTCTAGGCTACAATGAGCAGTTCTTC. This encodes CAPTLAGGGLGYNEQFF.

This clone was found a few times. The chain couples TRBV7-9 to TRBJ1-2; TRBD1 might be the D (5 bases). This CDR3 spans 13 amino acids. Germline CDR1 reads SEHNR; CDR2 reads FQNEAQ (reference sequence). V lost 1 base and J lost 6, with 9 bases in between. The CDR3 sequence is CASSLEDSDGYTF. CDR3 bases: TGTGCCAGCAGCTTAGAAGACAGTGATGGCTACACCTTC.

The gene calls are TRBV9 and TRBJ1-1; D ambiguous. Germline-derived CDR1 and CDR2 are SGDLS and YYNGEE. This CDR3 is built from 16 residues. V shed 0 bases and J shed 4 bases, with 16 bases lying between them. CDR3 sequence (DNA): TGTGCCAGCAGCGTAGGTGGCCAAGGGAGGCTCACTGAAGCTTTCTTT. It is translated as CASSVGGQGRLTEAFF.

The DNA for the CDR3 is TGTGCCAGTAGACTGAGGGGGCCGAAGGGAGATACGCAGTATTTT. It yields the protein CASRLRGPKGDTQYF. The V call is TRBV19, the J call TRBJ2-3; TRBD1 agrees at 7 bases. Germline V gene data show CDR1 as LNHDA and CDR2 as SQIVND (reference sequence). The length of the CDR3 is 15 residues. V was clipped by 6 bases and J by 5 bases; unmatched bases: 11.